The 9 T cell receptor beta chains below were found in one sample sequenced in a study of T cells in Graves' hyperthyroidism and ophthalmopathy (dated by TCRdb to about 2019). To prepare the library, multiplex PCR was applied. The run used an Illumina HiSeq 2000. The TCR beta CDR3 regions were amplified from RNA transcripts. The first round of RT-PCR for the TCR CDR3 was performed with the HTBI primer set and the Qiagen OneStep RT-PCR kit. Using fastp at Q25 and MiXCR, TCRdb reprocessed the public reads and kept productive beta chains. All rows with the same CDR3 protein become a single entry with the most common DNA and genes. The sample data list approximately 520,000 distinct CDR3 sequences, and approximately 25% of these were observed just once. The biggest ten clones account for around 10% of the sample. Material: blood. These receptors all stem from a woman aged 25 to 45 with Graves' ophthalmopathy.

This clonotype was counted only a few times. Given a much more abundant clone one base away, this may be a read error. The chain uses TRBV2 and TRBJ2-2; weak D call: TRBD2 (5 bases). This CDR3 contains 13 residues. V was cut by 3 bases and J by 5 bases, with 7 bases left in between. Germline V gene data show CDR1 as SNHLY and CDR2 as FYNNEI. Here the CDR3 DNA reads TGTGCCAGCAGTGACCGGGGTACCGGGGAGCTGTTTTTT. It is translated as CASSDRGTGELFF.

This clonotype occurred many times. The rearrangement uses TRBV7-8 and TRBJ2-5, with D tentatively TRBD1 (5 bases). V lost 4 bases and J 3 bases, leaving 12 bases between the germline ends. Germline-derived CDR1 and CDR2 are SGHVS and FQNEAQ. The CDR3 sequence is 14 residues long. For the CDR3, the DNA is TGTGCCAGCAGCTCTTCCCCGACAGAAGAGACCCAGTACTTC. Translated, it gives CASSSSPTEETQYF.

This clonotype was detected many times. The chain uses TRBV2 and TRBJ2-7; D unclear. Trimming cost V 7 bases and J 1 base, with 11 bases left between them. Germline CDR1 reads SNHLY; CDR2 reads FYNNEI. The CDR3 length is 13 residues. This chain's CDR3 is CASIYVGSYEQYF. CDR3 in DNA: TGTGCCAGCATCTACGTCGGGTCCTACGAGCAGTACTTC. The full variable domain, rest sourced from reference TRBV2 and TRBJ2-7, is EPEVTQTPSHQVTQMGQEVILRCVPISNHLYFYWYRQILGQKVEFLVSFYNNEISEKSEIFDDQFSVERPDGSNFTLKIRSTKLEDSAMYFCASIYVGSYEQYFGPGTRLTVT.

This clonotype was seen many times. This rearrangement joins TRBV5-1 to TRBJ1-1, with 8 positions matching TRBD1. The length of the CDR3 is 18 residues. The V gene's germline CDR1 is SGHRS and CDR2 YFSETQ. Trimming removed 1 base from V and 2 bases from J; junction bases left unmatched: 13. The CDR3 DNA is TGCGCCAGCAGCTTGTTTTCTAGGACAGGGTTCCAAAACACTGAAGCTTTCTTT. As protein: CASSLFSRTGFQNTEAFF.

This clonotype was counted many times. The J gene is TRBJ2-7, the V gene TRBV7-2; 7 nucleotides match TRBD2. Germline CDR1 and CDR2: SGHTA and FQGNSA. After removal of 2 bases from V and 4 bases from J, the junction contained 5 bases not matched to a gene. The CDR3 totals 14 residues. In DNA form, the CDR3 reads TGTGCCAGCAGCTTACCGGGGGGACCTTACGAGCAGTACTTC. Translated, it gives CASSLPGGPYEQYF. Full variable domain (outside the CDR3, taken from reference TRBV7-2 and TRBJ2-7): GAGVSQSPSNKVTEKGKDVELRCDPISGHTALYWYRQSLGQGLEFLIYFQGNSAPDKSGLPSDRFSAERTGGSVSTLTIQRTQQEDSAVYLCASSLPGGPYEQYFGPGTRLTVT.

The V call is TRBV30, the J call TRBJ2-7; 10 bases fit TRBD1. This CDR3 has 14 amino acids. Germline assignment: CDR1 GTSNPN and CDR2 SVGIG (reference sequence). Germline trimming cut 1 base from V and 5 bases from J; bases unmatched to any gene: 5. The CDR3 sequence is CAWSAGTGVDEQYF. CDR3 coding DNA: TGTGCCTGGAGTGCAGGGACAGGGGTGGACGAGCAGTACTTC.

This clonotype has a count of ten or more. The gene calls are TRBV15 and TRBJ1-1; a possible D gene is TRBD1 (6 bases). V was clipped by 8 bases and J by 6 bases, with 22 bases between them. This CDR3 is 15 amino acids long. Germline lookup yields CDR1 LNHNV and CDR2 YYDKDF (reference sequence). CDR3 in DNA: TGTGCCACCGTTCTGGGGGGCGCTGGGTCTCCTGAAGCTTTCTTT. Translating gives CATVLGGAGSPEAFF.

This clonotype was seen only a few times. The chain carries TRBV6-5 and TRBJ1-6, with TRBD1 matching over 10 bases. Germline V CDR1 and CDR2: MNHEY, SVGAGI. The CDR3 loop spans 18 amino acids. The J segment lost 7 bases and the V segment lost 0 bases, leaving 9 bases of the junction unmatched. The DNA for the CDR3 is TGTGCCAGCAGTTACTCCGGGACAGGGGTTCAGTGGAATTCACCCCTCCACTTT. This translates into CASSYSGTGVQWNSPLHF.

This clonotype has a handful of counts. CDR3 sequence (DNA): TGTGCCAGCAGTGAGGAGGGGTCTAGTGACGAGCAGTACTTC. Its protein product is CASSEEGSSDEQYF. The V and J genes are TRBV2 and TRBJ2-7, with D tentatively TRBD2 (6 bases). Germline loops: CDR1 SNHLY, CDR2 FYNNEI. This CDR3 has 14 residues. V was trimmed by 3 bases and J by 5 bases, leaving 14 bases between them.